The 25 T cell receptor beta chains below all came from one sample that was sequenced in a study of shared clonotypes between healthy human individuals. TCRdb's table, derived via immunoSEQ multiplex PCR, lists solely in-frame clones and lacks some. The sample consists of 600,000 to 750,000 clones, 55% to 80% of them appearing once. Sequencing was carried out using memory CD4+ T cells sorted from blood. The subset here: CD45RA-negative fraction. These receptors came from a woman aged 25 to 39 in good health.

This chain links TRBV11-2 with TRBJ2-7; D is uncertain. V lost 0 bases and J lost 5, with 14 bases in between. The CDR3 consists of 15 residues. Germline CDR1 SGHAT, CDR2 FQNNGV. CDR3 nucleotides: TGTGCCAGCAGCTTAGAAGGCTCAAGGTCCCACGAGCAGTACTTC. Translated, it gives CASSLEGSRSHEQYF.

This chain's CDR3 is CASSFGFWGTSGTSGDTQYF. In DNA form, the CDR3 reads TGTGCCAGCAGTTTTGGATTTTGGGGGACTAGCGGGACCAGTGGAGATACGCAGTATTTT. This chain uses TRBV27 with TRBJ2-3, with 13 bases identical to TRBD2. CDR3 length: 20 amino acids. The V gene end was trimmed by 3 bases and the J gene end by 5 bases; junction bases not matched to a gene: 17. Germline CDR1 reads MNHEY; CDR2 reads SMNVEV (reference sequence).

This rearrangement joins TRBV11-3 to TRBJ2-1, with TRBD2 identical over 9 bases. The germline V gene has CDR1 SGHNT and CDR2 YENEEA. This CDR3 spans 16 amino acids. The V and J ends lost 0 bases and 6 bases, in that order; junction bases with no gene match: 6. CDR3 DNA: TGTGCCAGCAGCTTAGAGGTCGGCGGGAGGGGCAATGAGCAGTTCTTC. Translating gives CASSLEVGGRGNEQFF.

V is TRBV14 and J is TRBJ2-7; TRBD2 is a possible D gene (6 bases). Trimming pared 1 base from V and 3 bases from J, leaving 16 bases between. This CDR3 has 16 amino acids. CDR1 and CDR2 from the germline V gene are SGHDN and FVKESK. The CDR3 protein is CASSQGFWGDHYEQYF. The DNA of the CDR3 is TGTGCCAGCAGCCAAGGATTCTGGGGGGACCACTACGAGCAGTACTTC.

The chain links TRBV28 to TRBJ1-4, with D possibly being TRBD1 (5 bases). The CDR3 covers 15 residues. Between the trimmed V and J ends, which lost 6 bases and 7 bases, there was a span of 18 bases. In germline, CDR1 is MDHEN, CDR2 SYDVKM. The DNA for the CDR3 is TGTGCCAGCAGCCCGACGGGAGGGGCGGGTGAAAAACTGTTTTTT. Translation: CASSPTGGAGEKLFF.

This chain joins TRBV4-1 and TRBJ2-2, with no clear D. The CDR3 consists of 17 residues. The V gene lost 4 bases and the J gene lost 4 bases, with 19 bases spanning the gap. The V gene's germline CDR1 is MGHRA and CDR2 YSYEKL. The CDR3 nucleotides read TGCGCCAGCAGCCCCTCGGCGGCGGAGACGGCCACCGGGGAGCTGTTTTTT. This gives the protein CASSPSAAETATGELFF.

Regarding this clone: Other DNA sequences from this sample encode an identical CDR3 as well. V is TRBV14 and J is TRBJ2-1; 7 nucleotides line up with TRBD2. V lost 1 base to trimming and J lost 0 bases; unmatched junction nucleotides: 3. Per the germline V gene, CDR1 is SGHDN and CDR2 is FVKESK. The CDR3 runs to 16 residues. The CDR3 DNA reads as TGTGCCAGCAGCCAAGTCGGCGGGAGCTCCTACAATGAGCAGTTCTTC. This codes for CASSQVGGSSYNEQFF.

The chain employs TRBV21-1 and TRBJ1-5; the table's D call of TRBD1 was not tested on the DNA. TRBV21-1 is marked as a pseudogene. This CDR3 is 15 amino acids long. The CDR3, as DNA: TGTGCCAGCCCTCGCGGGACAGGGTTTAATCAGCCCCAGCATTTT. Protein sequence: CASPRGTGFNQPQHF.

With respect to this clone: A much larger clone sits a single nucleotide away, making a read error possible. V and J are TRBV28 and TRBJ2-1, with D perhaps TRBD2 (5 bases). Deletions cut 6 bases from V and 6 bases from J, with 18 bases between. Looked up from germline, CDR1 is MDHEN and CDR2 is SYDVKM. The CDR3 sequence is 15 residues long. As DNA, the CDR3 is TGTGCCAGCAGGTCCGGACTCACTCCTGGCAATGAGCAGTTCTTC. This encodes CASRSGLTPGNEQFF.

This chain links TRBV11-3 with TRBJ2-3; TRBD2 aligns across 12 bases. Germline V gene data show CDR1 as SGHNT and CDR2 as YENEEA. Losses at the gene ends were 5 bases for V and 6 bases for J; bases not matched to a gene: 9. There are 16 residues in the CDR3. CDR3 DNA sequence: TGTGCCAGCAGCCCCCGGACTAGCGGGACATCGGATACGCAGTATTTT. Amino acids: CASSPRTSGTSDTQYF.

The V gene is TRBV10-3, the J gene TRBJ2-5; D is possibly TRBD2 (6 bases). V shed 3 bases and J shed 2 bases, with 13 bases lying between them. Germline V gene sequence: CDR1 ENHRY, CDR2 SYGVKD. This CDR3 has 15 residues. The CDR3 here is CAISDPGSGQETQYF. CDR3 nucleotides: TGTGCCATCAGTGACCCCGGTAGCGGACAAGAGACCCAGTACTTC.

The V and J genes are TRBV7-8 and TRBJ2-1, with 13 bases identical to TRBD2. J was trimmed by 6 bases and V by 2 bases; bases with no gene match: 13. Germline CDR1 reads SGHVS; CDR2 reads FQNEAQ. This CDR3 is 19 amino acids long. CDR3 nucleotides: TGTGCCAGCAGCTTACCATTCGGACTAGCGGGAGCCCGCCGCAATGAGCAGTTCTTC. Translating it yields CASSLPFGLAGARRNEQFF.

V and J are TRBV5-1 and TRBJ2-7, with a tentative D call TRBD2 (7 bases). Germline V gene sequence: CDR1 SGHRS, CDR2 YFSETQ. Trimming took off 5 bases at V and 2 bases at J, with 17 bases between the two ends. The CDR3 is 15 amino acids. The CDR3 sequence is CASRKGGSWTYEQYF. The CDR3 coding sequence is TGCGCCAGCAGGAAGGGGGGGTCTTGGACCTACGAGCAGTACTTC.

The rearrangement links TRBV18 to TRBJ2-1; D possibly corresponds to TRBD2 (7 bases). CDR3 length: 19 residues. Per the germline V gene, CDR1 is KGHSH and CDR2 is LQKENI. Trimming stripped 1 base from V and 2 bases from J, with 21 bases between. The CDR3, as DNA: TGTGCCAGCTCACCACGACTAGCAGGACAGAGTTTGACCTACAATGAGCAGTTCTTC. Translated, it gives CASSPRLAGQSLTYNEQFF.

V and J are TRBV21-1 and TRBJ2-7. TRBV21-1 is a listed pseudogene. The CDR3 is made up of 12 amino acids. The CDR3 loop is CASSKVVTEQYF. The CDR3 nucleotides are TGTGCCAGCAGCAAAGTTGTTACGGAGCAGTACTTC.

The CDR3 here is CASSQGDRDNQPQHF. In DNA form, the CDR3 reads TGTGCCAGCAGCCAAGGCGACAGGGACAATCAGCCCCAGCATTTT. This chain uses TRBV4-2 with TRBJ1-5; 7 bases line up with TRBD1. V dropped 1 base and J dropped 3; count of bases not matched to a gene: 3. Germline V gene lookup returns CDR1 LGHNA and CDR2 YNFKEQ. The CDR3 contains 15 residues.

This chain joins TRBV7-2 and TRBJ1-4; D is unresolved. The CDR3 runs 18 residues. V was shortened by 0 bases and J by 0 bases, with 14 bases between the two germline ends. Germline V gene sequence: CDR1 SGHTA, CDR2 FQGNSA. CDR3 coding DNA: TGTGCCAGCAGCTTAGCCCCCCGGTTTTGGGCAACTAATGAAAAACTGTTTTTT. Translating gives CASSLAPRFWATNEKLFF. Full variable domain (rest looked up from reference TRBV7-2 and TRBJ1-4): GAGVSQSPSNKVTEKGKDVELRCDPISGHTALYWYRQSLGQGLEFLIYFQGNSAPDKSGLPSDRFSAERTGGSVSTLTIQRTQQEDSAVYLCASSLAPRFWATNEKLFFGSGTQLSVL.

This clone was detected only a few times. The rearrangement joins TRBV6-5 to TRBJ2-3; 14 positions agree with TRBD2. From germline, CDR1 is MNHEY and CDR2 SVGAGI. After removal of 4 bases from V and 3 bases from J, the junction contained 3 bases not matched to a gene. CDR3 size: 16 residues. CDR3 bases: TGTGCCAGCAGTTTGAGACTAGCGGGAGGGACAGATACGCAGTATTTT. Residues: CASSLRLAGGTDTQYF.

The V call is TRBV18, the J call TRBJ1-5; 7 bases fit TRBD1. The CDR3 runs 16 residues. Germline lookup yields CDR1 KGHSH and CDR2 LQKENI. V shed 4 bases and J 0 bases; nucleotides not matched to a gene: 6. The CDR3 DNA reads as TGTGCCAGCTCACAGACAGGGAGGAATAGCAATCAGCCCCAGCATTTT. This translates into CASSQTGRNSNQPQHF.

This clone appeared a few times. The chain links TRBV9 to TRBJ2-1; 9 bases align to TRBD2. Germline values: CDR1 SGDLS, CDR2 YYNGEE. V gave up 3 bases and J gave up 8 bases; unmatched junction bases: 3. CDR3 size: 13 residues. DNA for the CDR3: TGTGCCAGCAGCGCTGGGACTAGCCATGAGCAGTTCTTC. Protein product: CASSAGTSHEQFF.

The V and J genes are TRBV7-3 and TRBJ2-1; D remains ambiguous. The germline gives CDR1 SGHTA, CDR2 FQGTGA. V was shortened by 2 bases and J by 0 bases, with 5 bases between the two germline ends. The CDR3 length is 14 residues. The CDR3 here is CASSLDFSYNEQFF. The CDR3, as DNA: TGTGCCAGCAGCTTAGACTTCTCCTACAATGAGCAGTTCTTC.

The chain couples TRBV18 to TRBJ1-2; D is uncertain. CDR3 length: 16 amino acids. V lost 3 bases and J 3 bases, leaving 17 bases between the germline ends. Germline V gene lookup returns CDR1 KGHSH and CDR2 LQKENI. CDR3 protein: CASSPRGFGSDYGYTF. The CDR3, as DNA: TGTGCCAGCTCACCCCGAGGGTTTGGGTCCGACTATGGCTACACCTTC.

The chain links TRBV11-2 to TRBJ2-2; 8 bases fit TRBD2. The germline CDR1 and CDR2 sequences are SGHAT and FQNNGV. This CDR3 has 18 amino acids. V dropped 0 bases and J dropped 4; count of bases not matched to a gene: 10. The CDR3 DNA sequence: TGTGCCAGCAGCTTAGATACGGGGGCTAGCGGGTTCACCGGGGAGCTGTTTTTT. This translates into CASSLDTGASGFTGELFF.

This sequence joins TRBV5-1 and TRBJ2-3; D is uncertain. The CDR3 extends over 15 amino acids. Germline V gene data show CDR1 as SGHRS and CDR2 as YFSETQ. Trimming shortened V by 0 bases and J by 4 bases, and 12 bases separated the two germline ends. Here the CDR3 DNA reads TGCGCCAGCAGCTTGGCGGACGTTTTAGCAGATACGCAGTATTTT. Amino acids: CASSLADVLADTQYF.

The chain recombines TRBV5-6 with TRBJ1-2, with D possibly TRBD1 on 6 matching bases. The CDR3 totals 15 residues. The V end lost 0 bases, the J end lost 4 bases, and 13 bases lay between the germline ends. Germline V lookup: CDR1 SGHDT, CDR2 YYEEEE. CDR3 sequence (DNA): TGTGCCAGCAGCTTGGGGGACAACCGCGCCTATGGCTACACCTTC. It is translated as CASSLGDNRAYGYTF.